The clone carrying this T cell receptor beta chain has at least ten counts. Its antigen is unknown. These data come from a study of T cells in Graves' hyperthyroidism and ophthalmopathy. Notes on the study in general: With a median lead of around 5.9 months before onset, the model predicted ophthalmopathy. Ophthalmopathy cases were set apart from stable hyperthyroidism by a 13 V-J model. In the blood, most expanded thyroid clonotypes above 0.001 appeared as well.

Germline V gene data show CDR1 as SGHTA and CDR2 as FQGNSA. The CDR3 has 11 residues. Trimming pared 6 bases from V and 4 bases from J, leaving 7 bases between. RNA transcripts were the template for amplifying TCR beta CDR3 regions. The HTBI primer set was used in a first-round RT-PCR of the TCR CDR3. MiXCR was run by TCRdb on the multiplex PCR reads, yielding one entry per CDR3 protein. In the table there are about 420,000 distinct CDR3 sequences, roughly 13% of which are singletons. Among the patients, aged 18 to 65, hyperthyroidism was newly diagnosed and had lasted under 2 months. The gene calls are TRBV7-2 and TRBJ2-7; D ambiguous. This clonotype originated in a woman younger than 30 with Graves' hyperthyroidism. The sequencing input was blood. The chain's CDR3 is CASSSLYEQYF. Written as DNA, the CDR3 is TGTGCCAGCAGTTCCCTTTACGAGCAGTACTTC.